This entry concerns a single TCR beta chain. This clonotype was picked up many times. Its antigen is still unknown. The record has no base qualities; no much larger clone is one base away. The sample belongs to a study of Graves' ophthalmopathy and Graves' hyperthyroidism (dated by TCRdb to about 2018). For context, the study as a whole: Hyperthyroidism was defined as stable when no progression to ophthalmopathy occurred within 18 months of follow-up. In several hyperthyroidism patients, the T-cell repertoires found in thyroid tissue were compared with those found in blood. The study used TCR beta repertoire signatures to distinguish Graves' ophthalmopathy from Graves' hyperthyroidism and to predict progression to ophthalmopathy. In total, 135 blood samples were TCR-sequenced: approximately 40 ophthalmopathy, roughly 77 hyperthyroidism and some 17 hyperthyroidism-to-ophthalmopathy patients. An independent validation cohort comprised roughly 20 hyperthyroidism patients and some 16 patients who later progressed from hyperthyroidism to ophthalmopathy. Following sample collection, hyperthyroidism patients were given methimazole at a starting dose of 30 mg daily, and ophthalmopathy patients were given high-dose intravenous methylprednisolone. To explore V-J signatures distinguishing ophthalmopathy from hyperthyroidism, a discovery set of around 97 patients (roughly 45 ophthalmopathy, 55 to 60 stable hyperthyroidism) was enrolled. Broader findings and caveats from the paper: Most of the expanded thyroid clonotypes with a frequency above 0.001 were also detected in blood, and it was suggested that the thyroid immune response may be reflected by blood repertoires. In cross-validation, the 13-signature model distinguished ophthalmopathy from stable hyperthyroidism with less than 90% sensitivity and about 81% specificity, while in the test set the corresponding values were approximately 79% and 70%. No statistical method was used to set the sample size in advance, and the investigators knew which group each participant was assigned to. In validation, the model predicted ophthalmopathy progression with about 71% sensitivity and approximately 72% specificity; more than ten predicted patients were CT-confirmed with GO in a median of about 6.2 months.

The hyperthyroidism patients were 18 to 65 years old and newly diagnosed, with a disease duration of less than 2 months. Anyone with other autoimmune diseases, uncontrolled infections, pregnancy or lactation was excluded from the study. Diagnosis was based on clinical symptoms, serum thyroxine, TRAb, thyroid ultrasound and orbital computed tomography. Total RNA was extracted using Trizol reagent, and RNA quality was checked on an Agilent 2100 Bioanalyzer. TCR beta CDR3 regions were amplified from RNA transcripts for repertoire sequencing. A first-round RT-PCR used HTBI primers with the Qiagen OneStep RT-PCR kit, followed by a second-round multiplex PCR, size selection and purification. The libraries underwent paired-end sequencing with 100 bp reads on an Illumina HiSeq2000. The authors' pipeline ran thus. SOAPnuke was used to process the reads, throwing out any read that had adapters, had uncalled bases, had a mean Phred below 15, or lacked an exact constant-primer or identifier match. COPE v1.2.5 was used to merge the high-quality paired reads. Each unique nucleotide sequence was defined as a clonotype, and clonotypes were aligned to IMGT TRB V, D and J references with MiTCR v1.1. Analysis was restricted to V-J combinations with a frequency above 0.0001, which covered just over 98% of repertoires. For each V-J combination, a TCR clonal expansion and chaos score was defined as the ratio of F50 clonal expansion to chaos observed in the TCRdist matrix. Welch's t-statistics and random forest were used to reduce the features to about a dozen V-J combinations, which were then used as input to a naive Bayes classifier. The similarity between thyroid and blood repertoires was quantified using the Morisita-Horn index. TCRdb reprocessing: public reads trimmed at Q25 with fastp, clones called with MiXCR, in-frame beta chains kept. Each CDR3 protein gets just one entry, which takes the most common genes and DNA from the rows behind it. TCRdb's processing, not the study's, gives the V and J calls here. This sample holds 560,000 or so distinct CDR3 sequences; about two fifths were observed only once. Roughly 4.5% of the sample belongs to the ten largest clones.

The CDR3, from cysteine to phenylalanine, totals 12 residues. Left in the record is the CDR3 DNA by itself, 36 bases read in frame from the first base. The germline V gene (reference sequence) gives CDR1 as WNHNN and CDR2 as SYGVQD. Trimming removed 6 bases from V and 11 bases from J, leaving 13 bases between the germline ends. The rearrangement combines TRBV10-1 with TRBJ2-2, and possibly TRBD1, on 6 matching bases. Input material: peripheral blood or thyroid tissue (not recorded which). This TCR derives from an adult man with Graves' hyperthyroidism. The nucleotides read TGCGCCAGCAGCGAGGGGGACCGTGAGCTGTTTTTT. Translated, it gives CASSEGDRELFF.